This TCR beta chain was obtained from a study of OX40 agonist ivuxolimab in advanced cancers. This CDR3 region has 15 residues. The germline CDR1 and CDR2 sequences are SGHRS and YFSETQ. Sequenced by immunoSEQ multiplex PCR; TCRdb stores in-frame clones only, minus some. The sample shows about 34,000 clones, roughly 80% of them seen only once. Whole-study findings and limits: Specificity for antigen went undetermined in the expanded peripheral T cells. Partly responding patients at 0.1-3.0 mg/kg showed some of the smallest clonal expansion.

This clone occurred once. What it recognizes is unknown. The chain couples TRBV5-1 to TRBJ2-5, with 9 bases matching TRBD1. The DNA end favors TRBJ2-7, so the J call may be wrong. The TCR comes from an adult with an advanced solid tumor such as melanoma, head and neck, liver or kidney cancer. The sample in question was CD4+ or CD8+ T cells sorted from blood, obtained in a trial of the OX40 agonist ivuxolimab. The chain's CDR3 is CASSFRDRDNYEQYF. CDR3 DNA sequence: TGCGCCAGCAGCTTCCGGGACAGGGATAACTACGAGCAGTACTTC.